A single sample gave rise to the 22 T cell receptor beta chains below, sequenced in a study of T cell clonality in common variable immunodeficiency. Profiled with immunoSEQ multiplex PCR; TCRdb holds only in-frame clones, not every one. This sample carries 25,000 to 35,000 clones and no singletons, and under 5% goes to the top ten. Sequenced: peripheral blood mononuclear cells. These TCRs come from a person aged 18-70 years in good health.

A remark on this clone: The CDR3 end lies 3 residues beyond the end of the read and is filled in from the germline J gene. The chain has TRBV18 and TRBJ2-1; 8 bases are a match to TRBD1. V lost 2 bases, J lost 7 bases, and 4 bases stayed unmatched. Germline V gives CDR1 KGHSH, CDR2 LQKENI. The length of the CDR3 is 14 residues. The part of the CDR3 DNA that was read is TGTGCCAGCTCACCATCTACAGGGGGGAATGAG. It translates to CASSPSTGGNE. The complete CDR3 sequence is CASSPSTGGNEQFF.

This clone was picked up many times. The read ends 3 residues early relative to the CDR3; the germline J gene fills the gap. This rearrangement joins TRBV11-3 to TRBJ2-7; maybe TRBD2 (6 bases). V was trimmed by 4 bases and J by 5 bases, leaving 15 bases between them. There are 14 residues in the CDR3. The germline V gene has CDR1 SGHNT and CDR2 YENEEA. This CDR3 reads CASSWSREAHEQYF. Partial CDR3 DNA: TGTGCCAGCAGCTGGAGCAGGGAGGCCCACGAG.

The covered CDR3 bases are TGTGCCAGTACCACAGGCGCGGCTTATAATTCACCA. Protein: CASTTGAAYNSP. The whole CDR3 protein reads CASTTGAAYNSPLFF. The gene calls are TRBV19 and TRBJ1-4; possibly TRBD1 for D (5 bases). The read halts 3 residues ahead of the CDR3 end, with the missing end drawn from the germline J gene. The CDR3 extends over 15 amino acids. Germline lookup yields CDR1 LNHDA and CDR2 SQIVND (reference sequence).

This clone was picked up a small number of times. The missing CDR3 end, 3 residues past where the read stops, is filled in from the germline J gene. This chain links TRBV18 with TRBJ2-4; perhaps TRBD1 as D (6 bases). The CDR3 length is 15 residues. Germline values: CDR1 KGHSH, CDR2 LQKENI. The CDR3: CASSSQGRIAYGQYF. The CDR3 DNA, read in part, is TGTGCCAGCTCGTCACAGGGAAGGATTGCCTATGGT.

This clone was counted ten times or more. Incomplete CDR3 DNA: TGTGCCAGCAGCGGGACACCCCTAGGTGGC. Its translation: CASSGTPLGG. From start to end, the CDR3 is CASSGTPLGGYTF. V is TRBV9 and J is TRBJ1-2, with a possible D match to TRBD1 (5 bases). Read coverage stops 3 residues before the CDR3 terminus; the germline J gene supplies the remainder. CDR1 and CDR2 (germline): SGDLS, YYNGEE. Trimming pared 3 bases from V and 7 bases from J, leaving 13 bases between. The CDR3 sequence is 13 residues long.

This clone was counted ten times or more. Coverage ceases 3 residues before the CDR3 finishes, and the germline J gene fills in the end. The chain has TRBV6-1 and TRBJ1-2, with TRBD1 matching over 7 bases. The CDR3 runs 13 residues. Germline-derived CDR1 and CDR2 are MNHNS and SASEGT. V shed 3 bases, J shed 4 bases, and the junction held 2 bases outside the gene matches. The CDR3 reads CASSDSGGYGYTF. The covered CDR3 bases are TGTGCCAGCAGTGATTCAGGGGGCTATGGC.

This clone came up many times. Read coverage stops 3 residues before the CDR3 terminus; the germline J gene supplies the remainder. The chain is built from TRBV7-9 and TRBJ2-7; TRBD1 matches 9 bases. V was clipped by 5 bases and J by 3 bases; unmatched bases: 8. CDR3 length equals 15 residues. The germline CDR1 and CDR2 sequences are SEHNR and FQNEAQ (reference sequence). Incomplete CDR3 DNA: TGTGCCAGCAGCCCAAAGGGGACAGGGCTCTACGAG. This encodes CASSPKGTGLYE. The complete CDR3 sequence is CASSPKGTGLYEQYF. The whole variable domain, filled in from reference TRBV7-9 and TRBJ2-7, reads DTGVSQNPRHKITKRGQNVTFRCDPISEHNRLYWYRQTLGQGPEFLTYFQNEAQLEKSRLLSDRFSAERPKGSFSTLEIQRTEQGDSAMYLCASSPKGTGLYEQYFGPGTRLTVT.

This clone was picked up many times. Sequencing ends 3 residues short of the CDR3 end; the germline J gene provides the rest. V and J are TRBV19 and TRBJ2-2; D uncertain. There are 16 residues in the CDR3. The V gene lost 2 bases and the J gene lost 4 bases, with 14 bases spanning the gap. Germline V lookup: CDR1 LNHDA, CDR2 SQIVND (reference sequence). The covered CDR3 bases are TGTGCCAGTAGTATAACTGTCGGAGCGTCCACCGGGGAG. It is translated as CASSITVGASTGE. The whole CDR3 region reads CASSITVGASTGELFF. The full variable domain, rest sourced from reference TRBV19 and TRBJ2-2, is DGGITQSPKYLFRKEGQNVTLSCEQNLNHDAMYWYRQDPGQGLRLIYYSQIVNDFQKGDIAEGYSVSREKKESFPLTVTSAQKNPTAFYLCASSITVGASTGELFFGEGSRLTVL.

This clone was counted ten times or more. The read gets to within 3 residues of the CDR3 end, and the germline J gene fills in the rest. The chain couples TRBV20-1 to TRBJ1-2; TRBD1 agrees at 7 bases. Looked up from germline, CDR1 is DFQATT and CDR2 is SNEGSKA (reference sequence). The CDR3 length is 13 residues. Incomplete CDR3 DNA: TGCAGTGCTAGCGACAGGGCCTCCTACGAC. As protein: CSASDRASYD. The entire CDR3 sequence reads CSASDRASYDYTF.

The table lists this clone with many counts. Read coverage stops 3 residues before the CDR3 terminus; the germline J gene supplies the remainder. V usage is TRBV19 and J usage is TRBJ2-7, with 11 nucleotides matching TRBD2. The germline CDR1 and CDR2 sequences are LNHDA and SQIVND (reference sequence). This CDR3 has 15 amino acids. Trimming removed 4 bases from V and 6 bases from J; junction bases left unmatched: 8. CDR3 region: CASSKVAGGRFEQYF. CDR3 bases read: TGTGCCAGTAGTAAGGTAGCGGGAGGGAGGTTCGAG. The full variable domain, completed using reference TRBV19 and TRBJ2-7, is DGGITQSPKYLFRKEGQNVTLSCEQNLNHDAMYWYRQDPGQGLRLIYYSQIVNDFQKGDIAEGYSVSREKKESFPLTVTSAQKNPTAFYLCASSKVAGGRFEQYFGPGTRLTVT.

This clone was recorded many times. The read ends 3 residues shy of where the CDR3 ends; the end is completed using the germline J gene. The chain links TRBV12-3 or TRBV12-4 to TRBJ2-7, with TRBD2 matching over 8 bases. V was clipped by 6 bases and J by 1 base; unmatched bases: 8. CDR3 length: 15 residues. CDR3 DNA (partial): TGTGCCAGCAGCCACGCTAGCGGGCGATCCTACGAG. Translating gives CASSHASGRSYE. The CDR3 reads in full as CASSHASGRSYEQYF.

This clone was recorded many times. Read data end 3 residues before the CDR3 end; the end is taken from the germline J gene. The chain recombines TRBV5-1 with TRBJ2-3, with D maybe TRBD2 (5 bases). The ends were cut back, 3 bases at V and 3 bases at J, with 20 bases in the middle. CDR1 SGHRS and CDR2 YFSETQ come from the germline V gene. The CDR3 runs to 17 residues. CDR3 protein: CASSSPGGRWKTDTQYF. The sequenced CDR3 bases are TGCGCCAGCAGCTCGCCTGGAGGCAGGTGGAAAACAGATACG.

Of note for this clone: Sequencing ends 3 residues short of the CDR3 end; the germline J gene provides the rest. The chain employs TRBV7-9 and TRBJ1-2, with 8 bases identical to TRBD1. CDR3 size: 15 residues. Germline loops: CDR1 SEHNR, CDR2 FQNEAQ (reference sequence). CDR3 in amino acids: CASSPGTGKAEGYTF. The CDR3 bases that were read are TGTGCCAGCAGCCCGGGGACAGGAAAAGCGGAAGGC.

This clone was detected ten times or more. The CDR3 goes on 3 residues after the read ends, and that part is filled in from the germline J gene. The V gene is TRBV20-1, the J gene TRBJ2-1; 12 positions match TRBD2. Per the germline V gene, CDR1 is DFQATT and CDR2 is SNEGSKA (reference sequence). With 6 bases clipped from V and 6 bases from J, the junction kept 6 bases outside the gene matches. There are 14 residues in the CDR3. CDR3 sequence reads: CSADGLAGLNEQFF. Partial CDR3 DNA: TGCAGTGCCGACGGACTAGCGGGACTCAATGAG.

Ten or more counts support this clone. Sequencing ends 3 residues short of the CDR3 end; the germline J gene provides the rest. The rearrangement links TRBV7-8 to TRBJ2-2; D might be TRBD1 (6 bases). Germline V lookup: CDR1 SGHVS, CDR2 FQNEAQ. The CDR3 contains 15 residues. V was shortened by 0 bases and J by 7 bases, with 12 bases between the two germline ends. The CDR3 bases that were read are TGTGCCAGCAGCTTAGCGCGTCCAGGGGACGGGGAG. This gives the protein CASSLARPGDGE. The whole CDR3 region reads CASSLARPGDGELFF. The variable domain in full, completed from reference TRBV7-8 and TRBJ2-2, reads GAGVSQSPRYKVAKRGQDVALRCDPISGHVSLFWYQQALGQGPEFLTYFQNEAQLDKSGLPSDRFFAERPEGSVSTLKIQRTQQEDSAVYLCASSLARPGDGELFFGEGSRLTVL.

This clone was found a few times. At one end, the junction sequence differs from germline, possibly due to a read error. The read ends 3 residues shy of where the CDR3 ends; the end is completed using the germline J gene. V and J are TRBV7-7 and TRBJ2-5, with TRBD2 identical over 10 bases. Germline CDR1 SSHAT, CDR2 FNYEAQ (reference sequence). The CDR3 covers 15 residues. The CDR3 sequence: CASSLSSGSEETQYF. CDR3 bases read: TGTGCTAGCAGCTTATCTAGCGGGAGTGAGGAGACC.

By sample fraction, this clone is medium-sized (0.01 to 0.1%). The CDR3 loop is CASSLGGSGSGELFF. CDR3 DNA (partial): TGTGCCAGCAGCTTAGGCGGTAGCGGGAGCGGGGAG. The genes are TRBV7-3 and TRBJ2-2, with TRBD2 identical over 9 bases. The CDR3 end falls 3 residues outside the read, so it is completed with the germline J gene. Germline assignment: CDR1 SGHTA and CDR2 FQGTGA. The CDR3 is made up of 15 amino acids. J lost 7 bases, V lost 2 bases, and 5 bases had no gene match.

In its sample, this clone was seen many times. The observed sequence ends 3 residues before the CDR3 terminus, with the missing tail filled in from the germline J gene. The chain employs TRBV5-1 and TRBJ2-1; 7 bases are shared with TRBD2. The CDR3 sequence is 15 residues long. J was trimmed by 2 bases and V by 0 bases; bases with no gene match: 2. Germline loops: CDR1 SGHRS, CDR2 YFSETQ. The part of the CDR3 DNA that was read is TGCGCCAGCAGCTTGGTGGCGGGAGCCTACAATGAG. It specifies CASSLVAGAYNE. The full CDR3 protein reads CASSLVAGAYNEQFF.

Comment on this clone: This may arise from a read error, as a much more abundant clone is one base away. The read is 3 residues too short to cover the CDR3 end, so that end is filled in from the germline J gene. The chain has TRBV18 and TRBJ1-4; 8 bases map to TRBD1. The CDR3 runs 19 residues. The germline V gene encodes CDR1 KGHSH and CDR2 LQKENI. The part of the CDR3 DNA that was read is TGTGCCAGCTCACTCGCTTTTGTGACAGGGGACCCTGGGGCCAACGTA. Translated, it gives CASSLAFVTGDPGANV. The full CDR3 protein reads CASSLAFVTGDPGANVLFF.

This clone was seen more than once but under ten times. The sequenced CDR3 bases are TGTGCCAGCAGCCCTAGCCGGATCTCTGGAAACACC. Its protein is CASSPSRISGNT. The full CDR3 protein reads CASSPSRISGNTIYF. The rearrangement links TRBV7-9 to TRBJ1-3; D gene unclear. The observed sequence ends 3 residues before the CDR3 terminus, with the missing tail filled in from the germline J gene. Germline V gives CDR1 SEHNR, CDR2 FQNEAQ (reference sequence). The V end was cut by 5 bases, the J end by 0 bases, with 11 bases between. The CDR3 contains 15 residues.

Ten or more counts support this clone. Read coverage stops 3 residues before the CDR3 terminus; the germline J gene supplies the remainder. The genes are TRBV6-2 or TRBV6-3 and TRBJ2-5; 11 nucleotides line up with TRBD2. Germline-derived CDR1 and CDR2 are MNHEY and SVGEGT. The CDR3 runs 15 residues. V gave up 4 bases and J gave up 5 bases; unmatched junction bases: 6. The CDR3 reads CASSLLAGEWETQYF. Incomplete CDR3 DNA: TGTGCCAGCAGTTTACTAGCGGGAGAATGGGAGACC.

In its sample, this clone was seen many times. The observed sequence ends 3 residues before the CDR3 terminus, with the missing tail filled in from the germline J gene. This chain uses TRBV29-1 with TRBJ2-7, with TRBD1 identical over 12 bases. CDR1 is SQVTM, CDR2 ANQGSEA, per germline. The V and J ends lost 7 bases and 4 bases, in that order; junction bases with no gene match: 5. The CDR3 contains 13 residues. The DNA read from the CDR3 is TGCAGCGCTGGGACAGGGGGCGTGTACGAG. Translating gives CSAGTGGVYE. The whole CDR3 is CSAGTGGVYEQYF.